The source of this T cell receptor beta chain is a study of blood T cell repertoires in COVID-19. The table came from immunoSEQ multiplex PCR; TCRdb's copy has only in-frame clones and leaves some out. The table shows roughly 150,000 clones, with over 70% occurring only once. Grouping used clinical history reported by participants in a survey and questionnaire. Exposed volunteers were people who met a COVID-19 case within 2 weeks before study entry. V lost 3 bases to trimming and J lost 2 bases; unmatched junction nucleotides: 5. This CDR3 spans 15 amino acids. Germline V gene lookup returns CDR1 SGHTS and CDR2 YDEGEE.

The chain joins TRBV5-8 to TRBJ2-5, with 9 positions matching TRBD2. Source material: PBMCs or T cells enriched from blood (not recorded which). This sequence originates from a man aged 65-85 years who had been exposed to COVID-19. The DNA of the CDR3 is TGTGCCAGCAGCTCAGGACTAGCGACGCAAGAGACCCAGTACTTC. Translating gives CASSSGLATQETQYF.